This entry is about one TCR beta chain. Its target is unknown. Researchers ran the PCR with 60 Vbeta and 13 Jbeta primers. Some clones are missing from TCRdb's copy, which holds only in-frame ones; the method was immunoSEQ multiplex PCR. The repertoire holds about 150,000 clones, with 75% to 80% as singletons. The source of the sample is a study of cytomegalovirus exposure and HLA in healthy donors. General study findings and limits: The number of N-insertions in an Asian-associated ancestry cluster was reportedly below the roughly 620-donor mean in a later analysis. Among the sequence variants, a highly shared cluster was likely an artifact of sequencing. Reportedly, diagnosis of cytomegalovirus status by the classifier showed high specificity and sensitivity. Later analysis demonstrated an association between a missense DCLRE1C variant and TCR beta V- and J-gene trimming.

The J segment lost 2 bases and the V segment lost 5 bases, leaving 6 bases of the junction unmatched. The CDR3 totals 16 residues. Germline CDR1 PRHDT, CDR2 FYEKMQ (reference sequence). This TCR came from a woman younger than 45 in good health and CMV-seronegative. The sequenced sample consisted of PBMCs. V and J are TRBV13 and TRBJ2-2, with 9 bases lining up with TRBD2. In DNA, the CDR3 is TGTGCCAGCAGCCCCCGACTAGCGGTAAACACCGGGGAGCTGTTTTTT. Its protein product is CASSPRLAVNTGELFF.